These 6 T cell receptor beta chains were all obtained from the same sample, sequenced in a study of T-cell reconstitution after alpha-beta-depleted transplantation in children. A TCRbeta library incorporating unique molecular identifiers was prepared. TCRdb analysed the PCR reads with MiXCR anew, one entry per CDR3 protein. In the table there are about 290,000 distinct CDR3 sequences, 9.5% to 13% of which are singletons. Sequencing used PBMCs, obtained before TCRalphabeta/CD19-depleted stem cell transplant. These TCRs come from a boy in the first two years of life with acute myeloid leukemia, due to receive a stem cell transplant.

This clonotype has at least ten counts. This sequence joins TRBV7-2 and TRBJ2-5; 13 bases agree with TRBD2. The CDR3 runs to 16 residues. Germline V gives CDR1 SGHTA, CDR2 FQGNSA. V trimming: 0 bases; J trimming: 5 bases; junction bases outside the gene matches: 3. In DNA, the CDR3 is TGTGCCAGCAGCTTAGCGACTAGCGGGGGGCAGGAGACCCAGTACTTC. Its protein is CASSLATSGGQETQYF.

This chain connects TRBV7-2 to TRBJ1-2; 8 nucleotides match TRBD1. Germline assignment: CDR1 SGHTA and CDR2 FQGNSA. This CDR3 comprises 16 residues. J was trimmed by 4 bases and V by 0 bases; bases with no gene match: 7. Here the CDR3 DNA reads TGTGCCAGCAGCTTAGCGCGGGCAGGGGGCGCCTATGGCTACACCTTC. Translating it yields CASSLARAGGAYGYTF.

This clonotype was seen only a few times. This chain uses TRBV7-9 with TRBJ2-1; D is undetermined. This CDR3 contains 15 residues. Trimming removed 0 bases at V and 5 bases at J, with 11 bases between. Germline CDR1 is SEHNR and CDR2 is FQNEAQ (reference sequence). DNA for the CDR3: TGTGCCAGCAGCTTAGCGCAATCTCAGAACAATGAGCAGTTCTTC. This gives the protein CASSLAQSQNNEQFF. Full variable domain (outside the CDR3, taken from reference TRBV7-9 and TRBJ2-1): DTGVSQNPRHKITKRGQNVTFRCDPISEHNRLYWYRQTLGQGPEFLTYFQNEAQLEKSRLLSDRFSAERPKGSFSTLEIQRTEQGDSAMYLCASSLAQSQNNEQFFGPGTRLTVL.

In its sample, this clonotype was seen many times. The chain has TRBV4-3 and TRBJ2-3, with D possibly being TRBD2 (5 bases). Trimming pared 3 bases from V and 2 bases from J, leaving 9 bases between. Germline CDR1 reads LGHNA; CDR2 reads YSLEER. The CDR3 contains 14 residues. CDR3 residues: CASSQAGPTDTQYF. The CDR3, as DNA: TGCGCCAGCAGCCAGGCGGGCCCCACAGATACGCAGTATTTT.

This clonotype has at least ten counts. The chain carries TRBV29-1 and TRBJ2-7, with 9 nucleotides matching TRBD1. Per germline, CDR1 SQVTM and CDR2 ANQGSEA. This CDR3 has 14 residues. V shed 1 base, J shed 6 bases, and the junction held 7 bases outside the gene matches. The CDR3 bases are TGCAGCGTTGAAGTGAACAGGGGGCAAGGCGAGCAGTACTTC. Its translation: CSVEVNRGQGEQYF.

This clonotype was recorded many times. The chain joins TRBV7-2 to TRBJ1-5, with TRBD1 as a possible D gene (5 bases). CDR3 size: 15 residues. Trimming shortened V by 2 bases and J by 2 bases, and 10 bases separated the two germline ends. Germline loops: CDR1 SGHTA, CDR2 FQGNSA. The CDR3 spells CASSLNLGGNQPQHF. CDR3 sequence (DNA): TGTGCCAGCAGCTTAAATTTGGGGGGCAATCAGCCCCAGCATTTT.